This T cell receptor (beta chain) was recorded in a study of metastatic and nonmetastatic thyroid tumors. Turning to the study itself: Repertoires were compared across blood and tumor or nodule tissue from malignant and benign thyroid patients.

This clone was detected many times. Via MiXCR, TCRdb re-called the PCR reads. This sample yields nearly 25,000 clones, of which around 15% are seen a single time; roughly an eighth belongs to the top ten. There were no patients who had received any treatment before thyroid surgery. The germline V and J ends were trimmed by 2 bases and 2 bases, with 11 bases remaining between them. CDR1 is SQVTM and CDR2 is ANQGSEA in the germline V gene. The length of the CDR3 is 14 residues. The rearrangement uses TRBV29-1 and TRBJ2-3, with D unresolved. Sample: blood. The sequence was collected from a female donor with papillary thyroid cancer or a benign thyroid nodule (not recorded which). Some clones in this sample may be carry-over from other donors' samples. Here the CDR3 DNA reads TGCAGCGTTGAACGCGGTCCCTCCACAGATACGCAGTATTTT. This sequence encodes CSVERGPSTDTQYF.